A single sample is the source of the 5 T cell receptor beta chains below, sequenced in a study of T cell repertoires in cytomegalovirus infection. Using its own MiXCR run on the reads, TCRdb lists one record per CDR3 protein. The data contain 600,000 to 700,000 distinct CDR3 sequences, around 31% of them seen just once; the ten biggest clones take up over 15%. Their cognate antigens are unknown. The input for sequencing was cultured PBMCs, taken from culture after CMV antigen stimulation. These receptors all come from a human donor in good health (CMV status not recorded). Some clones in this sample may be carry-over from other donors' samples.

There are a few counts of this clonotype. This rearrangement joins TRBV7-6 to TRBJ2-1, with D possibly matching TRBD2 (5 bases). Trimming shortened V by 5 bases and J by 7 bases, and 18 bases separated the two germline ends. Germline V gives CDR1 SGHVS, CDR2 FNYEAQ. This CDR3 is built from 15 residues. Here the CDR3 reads CASSPRGGFANEQFF. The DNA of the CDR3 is TGTGCCAGCAGCCCCCGAGGAGGATTTGCAAATGAGCAGTTCTTC.

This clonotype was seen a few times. This CDR3 is CATRTGTPTYEQYF. The CDR3 DNA is TGTGCCACCAGGACCGGGACTCCCACCTACGAGCAGTACTTC. The genes are TRBV7-9 and TRBJ2-7, with D perhaps TRBD2 (6 bases). Germline V gene data show CDR1 as SEHNR and CDR2 as FQNEAQ (reference sequence). The CDR3 extends over 14 amino acids. V gave up 10 bases and J gave up 2 bases, with 18 bases separating them.

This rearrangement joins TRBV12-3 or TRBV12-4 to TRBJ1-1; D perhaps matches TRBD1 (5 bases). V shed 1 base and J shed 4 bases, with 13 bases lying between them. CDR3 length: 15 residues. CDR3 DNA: TGTGCCAGCAGTTTAGTCCCGGGGCGACGCACTGAAGCTTTCTTT. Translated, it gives CASSLVPGRRTEAFF.

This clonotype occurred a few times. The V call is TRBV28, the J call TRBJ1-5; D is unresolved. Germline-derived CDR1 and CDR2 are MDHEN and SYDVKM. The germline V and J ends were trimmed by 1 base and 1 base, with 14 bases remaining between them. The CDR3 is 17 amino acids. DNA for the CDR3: TGTGCCAGCAGTTTATCATCCCGGGGAAGGAGCAATCAGCCCCAGCATTTT. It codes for CASSLSSRGRSNQPQHF.

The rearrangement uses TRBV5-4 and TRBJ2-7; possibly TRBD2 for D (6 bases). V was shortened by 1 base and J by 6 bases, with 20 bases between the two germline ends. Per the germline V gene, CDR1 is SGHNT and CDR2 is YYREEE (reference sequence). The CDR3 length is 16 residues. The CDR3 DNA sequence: TGTGCCAGCAGCTTGAGGGCTAGCAGCCCCGGGGGCGAGCAGTACTTC. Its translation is CASSLRASSPGGEQYF. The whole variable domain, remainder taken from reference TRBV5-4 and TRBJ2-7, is ETGVTQSPTHLIKTRGQQVTLRCSSQSGHNTVSWYQQALGQGPQFIFQYYREEENGRGNFPPRFSGLQFPNYSSELNVNALELDDSALYLCASSLRASSPGGEQYFGPGTRLTVT.